The clone carrying this T cell receptor (beta chain) has just one count. Its target is not known. This sample stems from a study of OX40 agonist ivuxolimab in advanced cancers. The wider study: The study treated patients with ivuxolimab, an agonistic anti-OX40 (CD134) antibody. Ivuxolimab, which patients received intravenously every 2 weeks, was dosed at 0.01 to 10 mg/kg.

Sequencing was performed with immunoSEQ multiplex PCR; in TCRdb, only in-frame clones are kept and a portion is missing. The top ten hold 2% to 3% of the sample, which has about 35,000 clones, approximately 78% seen once. Study-wide points: Some nonresponders also had low normalized T-cell clonal expansion.

CDR1 and CDR2 (germline): SEHNR, FQNEAQ (reference sequence). This CDR3 has 15 residues. Trimming stripped 4 bases from V and 7 bases from J, with 16 bases between. This chain connects TRBV7-9 to TRBJ1-4; the D is unclear. The source of this sequence is an adult with an advanced solid tumor such as melanoma, head and neck, liver or kidney cancer. The input for sequencing was CD4+ or CD8+ T cells sorted from blood, taken in a trial of the OX40 agonist ivuxolimab. The CDR3 loop is CASSSILLPFEKLFF. The CDR3 DNA reads as TGTGCCAGCAGCTCTATCCTTCTCCCTTTTGAAAAACTGTTTTTT.